The 18 T cell receptor beta chains listed next were all sequenced from one sample in a study of blood T cells in healthy people across ages. A second PCR of roughly 7 to 11 cycles used a sample-barcoded 5' primer and a J-beta primer mix. MiXCR was run by TCRdb on the 5' RACE reads, yielding one entry per CDR3 protein. The sample comprises more than 650,000 distinct CDR3 sequences, roughly 20% of which are singletons, and under 25% rests with the top ten. The sequenced sample was blood. The receptor set was obtained from a man in his 70s in good health.

The chain couples TRBV11-1 to TRBJ2-1; D is perhaps TRBD1 (5 bases). The DNA end is a closer match to TRBJ2-5, so the J assignment may be wrong. CDR1 is SGHAT and CDR2 is FQDESV in the germline V gene (reference sequence). The CDR3 covers 13 residues. As DNA, the CDR3 is TGTGCCTCCAGCGACAAGGGGAAAGAGACCCAGTACTTC. Amino acids: CASSDKGKETQYF.

This clonotype was observed a handful of times. V gene TRBV7-2 combines with J gene TRBJ2-5; D not resolved. CDR3 length: 13 amino acids. Germline lookup yields CDR1 SGHTA and CDR2 FQGNSA. The germline V and J ends were trimmed by 3 bases and 4 bases, with 9 bases remaining between them. The CDR3 loop reads CASSFATGETQYF. CDR3 bases: TGTGCCAGCAGCTTCGCTACGGGAGAGACCCAGTACTTC.

Ten or more counts support this clonotype. The chain joins TRBV6-6 to TRBJ1-4; D remains unclear. V was pared by 4 bases and J by 8 bases, with 8 bases between. Germline CDR1 reads MNHNY; CDR2 reads SVGAGI (reference sequence). The CDR3 contains 12 residues. The CDR3 coding sequence is TGTGCCAGCAGTTCGTTAGGGGAAAAACTGTTTTTT. It codes for CASSSLGEKLFF.

The chain uses TRBV29-1 and TRBJ2-7; TRBD2 aligns across 11 bases. The end of the DNA fits TRBJ2-5 better, so the J call may be wrong. This CDR3 comprises 14 residues. CDR1 and CDR2 from the germline V gene are SQVTM and ANQGSEA. The DNA for the CDR3 is TGCAGCGCTCAACTAGCGGGAGATCAAGAGACCCAGTACTTC. Residues: CSAQLAGDQETQYF.

This chain links TRBV3-1 with TRBJ1-1; TRBD1 is a possible D gene (6 bases). This CDR3 has 15 amino acids. Germline loops: CDR1 LGHDT, CDR2 YNNKEL (reference sequence). Trimming took off 0 bases at V and 4 bases at J, with 12 bases between the two ends. The CDR3 bases are TGTGCCAGCAGCCAAGATCCGGGGGGCGGCACTGAAGCTTTCTTT. This translates into CASSQDPGGGTEAFF. Filled out from reference TRBV3-1 and TRBJ1-1, the complete variable domain reads DTAVSQTPKYLVTQMGNDKSIKCEQNLGHDTMYWYKQDSKKFLKIMFSYNNKELIINETVPNRFSPKSPDKAHLNLHINSLELGDSAVYFCASSQDPGGGTEAFFGQGTRLTVV.

This clonotype was counted only a few times. The junction differs from germline at one of its ends, possibly a read error. This rearrangement joins TRBV20-1 to TRBJ2-2; D unclear. Looked up from germline, CDR1 is DFQATT and CDR2 is SNEGSKA (reference sequence). The CDR3 covers 15 residues. Here the CDR3 reads CSAGDEGWDTGELFF. DNA of the CDR3: TGCAGTGCTGGAGATGAAGGGTGGGACACCGGGGAGCTGTTTTTT.

The sample holds a few counts of this clonotype. The genes are TRBV29-1 and TRBJ2-1; D is ambiguous. CDR1 SQVTM and CDR2 ANQGSEA come from the germline V gene. V lost 0 bases and J lost 0, with 15 bases in between. CDR3 size: 17 residues. The CDR3: CSVEDQRVTLSYNEQFF. CDR3 nucleotides: TGCAGCGTTGAAGATCAACGGGTGACTCTCTCCTACAATGAGCAGTTCTTC.

This clonotype was found a few times. The V and J genes are TRBV6-5 and TRBJ1-2; D call uncertain. Trimming took 2 bases from V and 3 from J, leaving 10 bases between them. The CDR3 has 14 amino acids. Germline V gene lookup returns CDR1 MNHEY and CDR2 SVGAGI. CDR3 bases: TGTGCCAGCAGTTACGACGGGGTTGACTATGGCTACACCTTC. Its translation: CASSYDGVDYGYTF.

This clonotype was seen more than once but under ten times. This chain joins TRBV5-1 and TRBJ1-4; a weak D match, TRBD1 (5 bases). The CDR3 has 14 residues. CDR1 is SGHRS, CDR2 YFSETQ, per germline. Trimming shortened V by 6 bases and J by 4 bases, and 13 bases separated the two germline ends. In nucleotides, the CDR3 is TGCGCCAGCACCGTACAGGCGGGTAATGAAAAACTGTTTTTT. It specifies CASTVQAGNEKLFF. The full variable domain, completed using reference TRBV5-1 and TRBJ1-4, is KAGVTQTPRYLIKTRGQQVTLSCSPISGHRSVSWYQQTPGQGLQFLFEYFSETQRNKGNFPGRFSGRQFSNSRSEMNVSTLELGDSALYLCASTVQAGNEKLFFGSGTQLSVL.

The J gene is TRBJ2-5, the V gene TRBV2; the D gene is possibly TRBD1 (6 bases). V lost 7 bases to trimming and J lost 1 base, with 16 bases between them. The germline V gene has CDR1 SNHLY and CDR2 FYNNEI. The CDR3 length is 15 residues. The CDR3 is CASNRRDTAQETQYF. CDR3 in DNA: TGTGCCAGCAATAGACGGGACACGGCCCAAGAGACCCAGTACTTC.

This clonotype was picked up a small number of times. Germline and junction disagree at one end, which may indicate a read error. This sequence joins TRBV2 and TRBJ2-1; TRBD2 aligns across 9 bases. Germline-derived CDR1 and CDR2 are SNHLY and FYNNEI. CDR3 length: 13 residues. The CDR3 sequence is CTSTGLAFNEQFF. For the CDR3, the DNA is TGTACCAGCACGGGACTAGCCTTCAATGAGCAGTTCTTC.

This clonotype was picked up many times. J is TRBJ2-4 and V is TRBV20-1, with no clear D. CDR1 and CDR2 from the germline V gene are DFQATT and SNEGSKA (reference sequence). This CDR3 has 15 amino acids. V shed 0 bases and J shed 0 bases, with 9 bases lying between them. CDR3 bases: TGCAGTGCTAGAGATCACGGCCTAGCCAAAAACATTCAGTACTTC. It translates to CSARDHGLAKNIQYF.

CDR3 amino acids: CATAGTGSTDTQYF. The CDR3 bases are TGTGCCACCGCCGGGACAGGGAGCACAGATACGCAGTATTTT. This chain uses TRBV24-1 with TRBJ2-3, with 9 bases identical to TRBD1. CDR3 length: 14 amino acids. V gave up 9 bases and J gave up 0 bases; unmatched junction bases: 3. CDR1 and CDR2 (germline): KGHDR, SFDVKD.

This clonotype was found a few times. This chain connects TRBV20-1 to TRBJ2-1; 7 bases fit TRBD1. V lost 3 bases, J lost 1 base, and 3 bases stayed unmatched. In germline, CDR1 is DFQATT, CDR2 SNEGSKA (reference sequence). The CDR3 is 14 residues long. The CDR3 is CSASRGQSYNEQFF. CDR3 DNA sequence: TGCAGTGCTAGTCGGGGACAGTCCTACAATGAGCAGTTCTTC.

Only a few counts were recorded for this clonotype. This chain links TRBV29-1 with TRBJ1-1; no clear D gene. The V end was cut by 4 bases, the J end by 3 bases, with 3 bases between. In germline, CDR1 is SQVTM, CDR2 ANQGSEA. This CDR3 has 10 residues. DNA of the CDR3: TGCAGCGTTGTCCACACTGAAGCTTTCTTT. Its translation: CSVVHTEAFF.

The CDR3, as DNA: TGCGCCAGCAGCTTGGCCGAGGCAGGGACTTACGAGCAGTACTTC. Encoded protein: CASSLAEAGTYEQYF. This rearrangement joins TRBV5-1 to TRBJ2-1, with D maybe TRBD2 (6 bases). The DNA end lines up better with TRBJ2-7; the J call may be wrong. This CDR3 is built from 15 residues. Germline CDR1 is SGHRS and CDR2 is YFSETQ.

J is TRBJ1-1 and V is TRBV29-1, with D maybe TRBD1 (5 bases). Germline V gene lookup returns CDR1 SQVTM and CDR2 ANQGSEA. Trimming pared 5 bases from V and 3 bases from J, leaving 13 bases between. The CDR3 totals 13 residues. CDR3 coding DNA: TGCAGCGTTAACGCGGGGGTTTACACTGAAGCTTTCTTT. Its protein product is CSVNAGVYTEAFF.

This clonotype has a count of ten or more. This rearrangement joins TRBV18 to TRBJ2-1; the D gene is possibly TRBD2 (5 bases). Germline values: CDR1 KGHSH, CDR2 LQKENI. The V end was cut by 5 bases, the J end by 2 bases, with 10 bases between. The CDR3 covers 14 residues. The CDR3 nucleotides read TGTGCCAGCTCATCGGACTCAGCCTACAATGAGCAGTTCTTC. It is translated as CASSSDSAYNEQFF.